This T cell receptor beta chain was captured by sequencing in a study of T-cell reconstitution after alpha-beta-depleted transplantation in children. The study, taken as a whole, reports: Expanded graft clones numbering several hundred reportedly gave rise to alpha-beta T cells about two months after transplant.

Germline-derived CDR1 and CDR2 are SQVTM and ANQGSEA. The CDR3 has 16 amino acids. Trimming took off 6 bases at V and 0 bases at J, with 17 bases between the two ends. Preparation of the TCRbeta library was carried out with unique molecular identifiers. TCRdb analysed the PCR reads with MiXCR anew, one entry per CDR3 protein. The sample contains hundreds of thousands of distinct CDR3 sequences, 10% to 13% of which appear only once. In its sample, this clonotype was seen many times. The antigen is not known. This chain uses TRBV29-1 with TRBJ1-4; D might be TRBD1 (6 bases). This sequence originates from a child younger than 10 with inherited bone marrow failure, due to receive a stem cell transplant. The material was PBMCs, obtained before TCRalphabeta/CD19-depleted stem cell transplant. CDR3 DNA: TGCAGCGTCTCCGGACAGAGGGGGACAACTAATGAAAAACTGTTTTTT. This translates into CSVSGQRGTTNEKLFF.